This T cell receptor beta chain is from a study of T cells in localized non-small cell lung cancer. General study points: Uninvolved adjacent lung showed higher T cell clonality than tumor. Longer overall survival was seen with higher T cell density measured in blood.

V dropped 6 bases and J dropped 6 bases, with 11 bases sitting between them. Germline CDR1 and CDR2: SGHNT and YENEEA. CDR3 length: 13 residues. Some clones are missing from TCRdb's copy, which holds only in-frame ones; the method was immunoSEQ multiplex PCR. Found here are 25,000 to 35,000 clones, about 92% of them singletons; the top ten hold about 2.2%. A word on this clone: Its antigen is still unknown.

The clonotype was recovered from an older female donor with stage I lung adenocarcinoma. The chain recombines TRBV11-3 with TRBJ2-2; tentative D call: TRBD2 (7 bases). This specimen consisted of peripheral blood, obtained before any cancer treatment. DNA for the CDR3: TGTGCCAGCAGGGGGGCGGGAGCCGGGGAGCTGTTTTTT. Residues: CASRGAGAGELFF.